The clone carrying this T cell receptor (beta chain) has just a few counts. Trimming shortened V by 7 bases and J by 1 base, and 21 bases separated the two germline ends. Germline values: CDR1 SGHDT, CDR2 YYEEEE. The CDR3 has 17 amino acids. The entry originates in a study of cytomegalovirus exposure and HLA in healthy donors. The PCR employed 60 Vbeta primers together with 13 Jbeta primers. Sequenced by immunoSEQ multiplex PCR; TCRdb stores in-frame clones only, minus some. The data contain 150,000 to 200,000 clones, just over 75% of them seen just once; the ten biggest clones take up around 1%. The chain uses TRBV5-6 and TRBJ1-5, with D perhaps TRBD1 (5 bases). Sequenced input: PBMCs. The TCR sequence derives from a woman aged 40 to 50 in good health and CMV-seronegative. The CDR3, as DNA: TGTGCCAGCCTAACATGGGGGGGAAAGATGAGCAATCAGCCCCAGCATTTT. Translation gives CASLTWGGKMSNQPQHF.